One and the same sample provided the 14 T cell receptor beta chains below, sequenced in a study of beta chain features in type 1 diabetes. Whole-study results and caveats: Type 1 diabetes patients had moderately but significantly shorter TCRB CDR3s in all four CD4+ subsets.

The authors reverse transcribed all of the isolated RNA, so sequencing captured expressed TCRB transcripts. The protocol was immunoSEQ multiplex PCR, while the TCRdb copy is restricted to in-frame clones and leaves out a portion. The table lists a few hundred thousand clones, 8.5% to 10% of them singletons. Antigens of these TCRs are unknown. Sequences were obtained from central memory CD4+ T cells from blood. All receptors derive from a man aged 25 to 40 with type 1 diabetes.

The chain employs TRBV7-9 and TRBJ2-1; TRBD1 or TRBD2 may be the D gene (5 bases each). CDR3 length equals 13 residues. CDR1 and CDR2 from the germline V gene are SEHNR and FQNEAQ (reference sequence). V gave up 4 bases and J gave up 8 bases, with 12 bases separating them. CDR3 protein: CASSSGSADEQFF. CDR3 bases: TGTGCCAGCAGCTCAGGGTCAGCGGATGAGCAGTTCTTC.

This clone was detected only a few times. This chain joins TRBV5-1 and TRBJ2-1, with 11 bases aligning to TRBD1. Germline loops: CDR1 SGHRS, CDR2 YFSETQ. The CDR3 runs to 16 residues. V gave up 4 bases and J gave up 5 bases; unmatched junction bases: 8. The CDR3: CASSGGDRGSDNEQFF. In DNA form, the CDR3 reads TGCGCCAGCAGCGGTGGGGACAGGGGGAGCGACAATGAGCAGTTCTTC.

V usage is TRBV18 and J usage is TRBJ2-2; 8 positions match TRBD2. The CDR3 has 16 residues. Trimming removed 6 bases from V and 5 bases from J; junction bases left unmatched: 11. Germline CDR1 and CDR2: KGHSH and LQKENI. In DNA form, the CDR3 reads TGTGCCAGCTCCCGTACCCCAGCGGGAGATACCGGGGAGCTGTTTTTT. Protein product: CASSRTPAGDTGELFF. The full variable domain, rest sourced from reference TRBV18 and TRBJ2-2, is NAGVMQNPRHLVRRRGQEARLRCSPMKGHSHVYWYRQLPEEGLKFMVYLQKENIIDESGMPKERFSAEFPKEGPSILRIQQVVRGDSAAYFCASSRTPAGDTGELFFGEGSRLTVL.

This clone was counted between two and nine times. The CDR3 bases are TGTGCCACAAAACCGGGACAGGCTAATGAAAAACTGTTTTTT. Protein product: CATKPGQANEKLFF. The chain joins TRBV6-5 to TRBJ1-4; 8 nucleotides match TRBD1. The V gene end was trimmed by 10 bases and the J gene end by 3 bases; junction bases not matched to a gene: 7. This CDR3 spans 14 amino acids. CDR1 and CDR2 (germline): MNHEY, SVGAGI.

The chain is built from TRBV4-2 and TRBJ2-5, with D tentatively TRBD1 (6 bases). Between the trimmed V and J ends, which lost 4 bases and 5 bases, there was a span of 14 bases. There are 14 residues in the CDR3. Germline-derived CDR1 and CDR2 are LGHNA and YNFKEQ. As DNA, the CDR3 is TGTGCCAGCAGCCTGGGGCAGGGGCGGGAGACCCAGTACTTC. It specifies CASSLGQGRETQYF.

This clone came up a few times. One end of the junction is discordant with germline, which a read error may explain. This chain connects TRBV4-1 to TRBJ1-1; D is unresolved. The CDR3 sequence is 13 residues long. CDR1 is MGHRA, CDR2 YSYEKL, per germline. CDR3 sequence reads: CASSQEPNTEAFF. CDR3 coding DNA: TGTGCCAGCAGCCAGGAACCTAACACTGAAGCTTTCTTT.

Points on this clone: A far larger clone is one nucleotide away, so this likely arose from a read error. The V gene is TRBV5-1, the J gene TRBJ2-1; 9 nucleotides line up with TRBD1. Losses at the gene ends were 4 bases for V and 8 bases for J; bases not matched to a gene: 19. CDR1 is SGHRS and CDR2 is YFSETQ in the germline V gene. The CDR3 loop spans 18 amino acids. CDR3 loop: CASSPDRGRRSSADEQFF. CDR3 DNA sequence: TGCGCCAGCAGCCCCGACAGGGGGAGGCGCAGTAGCGCCGATGAGCAGTTCTTC. The full variable domain, rest sourced from reference TRBV5-1 and TRBJ2-1, is KAGVTQTPRYLIKTRGQQVTLSCSPISGHRSVSWYQQTPGQGLQFLFEYFSETQRNKGNFPGRFSGRQFSNSRSEMNVSTLELGDSALYLCASSPDRGRRSSADEQFFGPGTRLTVL.

This clone has more than one count but fewer than ten. V and J are TRBV19 and TRBJ2-5; a possible D gene is TRBD2 (6 bases). Germline CDR1 reads LNHDA; CDR2 reads SQIVND (reference sequence). The CDR3 covers 17 residues. Trimming cost V 4 bases and J 7 bases, with 25 bases left between them. This CDR3 reads CASSTTGTADPQGTQYF. The CDR3 nucleotides are TGTGCCAGTAGTACAACCGGGACTGCGGACCCCCAGGGGACCCAGTACTTC.

The chain joins TRBV28 to TRBJ1-1; TRBD1 agrees at 10 bases. The CDR3 extends over 13 amino acids. Germline CDR1 MDHEN, CDR2 SYDVKM. Germline trimming cut 7 bases from V and 4 bases from J; bases unmatched to any gene: 3. The CDR3 bases are TGTGCCAGCATCCGACAGGGGGCCACTGAAGCTTTCTTT. The encoded protein is CASIRQGATEAFF.

This clone was detected only a few times. The CDR3 nucleotides are TGTGCCAGTAACGGGGGGAGCGGGAGGCCCCATGAGCAGTTCTTC. This encodes CASNGGSGRPHEQFF. The rearrangement joins TRBV19 to TRBJ2-1; TRBD2 agrees at 9 bases. After removal of 7 bases from V and 8 bases from J, the junction contained 12 bases not matched to a gene. Germline lookup yields CDR1 LNHDA and CDR2 SQIVND (reference sequence). This CDR3 has 15 residues.

On this clone itself: Given a much more abundant clone one base away, this may be a read error. This sequence joins TRBV7-2 and TRBJ2-5, with 7 bases aligning to TRBD1. The CDR3 has 14 amino acids. Germline values: CDR1 SGHTA, CDR2 FQGNSA. J lost 1 base, V lost 2 bases, and 1 base had no gene match. CDR3 bases: TGTGCCAGCAGCTTAAGGACAGGCCAAGAGACCCAGTACTTC. Protein sequence: CASSLRTGQETQYF.

V and J are TRBV5-5 and TRBJ2-1, with D perhaps TRBD1 (5 bases). CDR1 and CDR2 from the germline V gene are SGHKS and YYEKEE (reference sequence). The CDR3 is made up of 14 amino acids. The V and J ends lost 0 bases and 10 bases respectively, with 14 bases between them. In nucleotides, the CDR3 is TGTGCCAGCAGCTTGGGGCCACAGGATGGAGAGCAGTTCTTC. This sequence encodes CASSLGPQDGEQFF.

This clone appeared a few times. J is TRBJ2-2 and V is TRBV5-1; weak D call: TRBD2 (5 bases). V was clipped by 0 bases and J by 3 bases, with 6 bases between them. The CDR3 contains 14 residues. Per the germline V gene, CDR1 is SGHRS and CDR2 is YFSETQ. This CDR3 reads CASSLAGDTGELFF. The CDR3 coding sequence is TGCGCCAGCAGCTTGGCCGGGGACACCGGGGAGCTGTTTTTT.

V usage is TRBV6-1 and J usage is TRBJ2-1; 11 bases align to TRBD1. CDR1 is MNHNS, CDR2 SASEGT, per germline. The J segment lost 15 bases and the V segment lost 3 bases, leaving 10 bases of the junction unmatched. The CDR3 consists of 14 residues. The CDR3 loop reads CASSEYPDRGQLFF. The CDR3, as DNA: TGTGCCAGCAGTGAGTACCCGGACAGGGGGCAGCTGTTCTTC.